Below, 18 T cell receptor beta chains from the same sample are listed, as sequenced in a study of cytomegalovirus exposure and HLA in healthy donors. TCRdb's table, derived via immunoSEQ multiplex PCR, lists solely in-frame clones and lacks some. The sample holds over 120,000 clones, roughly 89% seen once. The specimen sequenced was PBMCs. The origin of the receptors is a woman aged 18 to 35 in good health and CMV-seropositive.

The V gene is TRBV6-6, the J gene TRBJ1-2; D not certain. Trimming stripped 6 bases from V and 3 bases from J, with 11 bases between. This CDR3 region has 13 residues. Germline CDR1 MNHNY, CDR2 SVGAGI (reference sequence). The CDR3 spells CASSKRNYYGYTF. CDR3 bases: TGTGCCAGCAGCAAACGAAACTACTATGGCTACACCTTC.

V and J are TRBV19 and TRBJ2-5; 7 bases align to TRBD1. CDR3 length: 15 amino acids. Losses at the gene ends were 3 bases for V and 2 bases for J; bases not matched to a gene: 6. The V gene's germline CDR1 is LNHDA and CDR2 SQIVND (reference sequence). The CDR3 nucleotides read TGTGCCAGTAGTATGGGACAGCTGTTACAAGAGACCCAGTACTTC. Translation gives CASSMGQLLQETQYF.

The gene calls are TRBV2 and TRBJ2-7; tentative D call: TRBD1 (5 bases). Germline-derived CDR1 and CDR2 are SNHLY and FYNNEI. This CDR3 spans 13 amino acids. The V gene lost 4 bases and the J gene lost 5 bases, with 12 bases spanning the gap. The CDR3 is CASSAAGSHEQYF. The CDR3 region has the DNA TGTGCCAGCAGTGCCGCAGGGTCCCACGAGCAGTACTTC.

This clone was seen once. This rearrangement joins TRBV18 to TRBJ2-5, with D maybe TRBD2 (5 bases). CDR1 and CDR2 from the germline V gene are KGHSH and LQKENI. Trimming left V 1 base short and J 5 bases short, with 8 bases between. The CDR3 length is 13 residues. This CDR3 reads CASSPRRRETQYF. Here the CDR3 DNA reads TGTGCCAGCTCACCACGGAGGCGGGAGACCCAGTACTTC. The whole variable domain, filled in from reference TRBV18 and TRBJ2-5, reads NAGVMQNPRHLVRRRGQEARLRCSPMKGHSHVYWYRQLPEEGLKFMVYLQKENIIDESGMPKERFSAEFPKEGPSILRIQQVVRGDSAAYFCASSPRRRETQYFGPGTRLLVL.

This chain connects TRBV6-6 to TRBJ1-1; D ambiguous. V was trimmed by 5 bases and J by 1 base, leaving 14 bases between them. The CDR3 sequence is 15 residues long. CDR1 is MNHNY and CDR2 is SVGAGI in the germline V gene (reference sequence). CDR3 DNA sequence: TGTGCCAGCAGTCCCAACGGACGGGAGAACACTGAAGCTTTCTTT. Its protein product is CASSPNGRENTEAFF.

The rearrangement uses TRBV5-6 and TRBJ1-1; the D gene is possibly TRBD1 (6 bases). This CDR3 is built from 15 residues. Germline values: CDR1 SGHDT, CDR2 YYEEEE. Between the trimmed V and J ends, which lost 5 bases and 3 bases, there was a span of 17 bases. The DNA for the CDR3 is TGTGCCAGCAGACGGGACACCAATCTAGACACTGAAGCTTTCTTT. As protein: CASRRDTNLDTEAFF.

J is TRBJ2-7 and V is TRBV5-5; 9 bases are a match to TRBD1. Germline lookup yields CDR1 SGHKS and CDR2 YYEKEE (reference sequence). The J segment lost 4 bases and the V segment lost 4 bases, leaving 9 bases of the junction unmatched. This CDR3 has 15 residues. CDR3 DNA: TGTGCCAGCAGCCCAACAGGGGGCGCGGGTTACGAGCAGTACTTC. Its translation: CASSPTGGAGYEQYF. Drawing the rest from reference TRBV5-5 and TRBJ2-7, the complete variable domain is DAGVTQSPTHLIKTRGQQVTLRCSPISGHKSVSWYQQVLGQGPQFIFQYYEKEERGRGNFPDRFSARQFPNYSSELNVNALLLGDSALYLCASSPTGGAGYEQYFGPGTRLTVT.

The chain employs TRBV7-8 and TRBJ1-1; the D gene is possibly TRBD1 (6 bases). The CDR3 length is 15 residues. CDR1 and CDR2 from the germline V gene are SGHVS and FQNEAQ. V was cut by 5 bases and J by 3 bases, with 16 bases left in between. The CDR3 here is CASSPLEGGDTEAFF. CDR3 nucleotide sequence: TGTGCCAGCAGCCCCCTGGAAGGGGGGGACACTGAAGCTTTCTTT.

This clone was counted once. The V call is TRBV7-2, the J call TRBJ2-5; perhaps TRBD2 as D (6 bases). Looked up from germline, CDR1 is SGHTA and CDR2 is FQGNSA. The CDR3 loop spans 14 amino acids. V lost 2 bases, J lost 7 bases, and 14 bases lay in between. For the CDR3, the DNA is TGTGCCAGCAGCTTAAAAGCGGGCGTCGGGACCCAGTACTTC. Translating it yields CASSLKAGVGTQYF.

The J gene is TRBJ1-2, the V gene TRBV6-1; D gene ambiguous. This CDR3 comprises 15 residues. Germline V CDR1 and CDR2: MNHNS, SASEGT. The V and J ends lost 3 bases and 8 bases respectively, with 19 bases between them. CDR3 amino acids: CASSDLTAPLSGYTF. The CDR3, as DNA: TGTGCCAGCAGTGACCTGACTGCTCCCCTATCGGGCTACACCTTC.

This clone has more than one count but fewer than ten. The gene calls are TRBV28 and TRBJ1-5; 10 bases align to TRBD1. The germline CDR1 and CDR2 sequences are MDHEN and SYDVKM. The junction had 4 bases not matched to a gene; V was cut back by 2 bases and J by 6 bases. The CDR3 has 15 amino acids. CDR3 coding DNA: TGTGCCAGCAGTTTACAGGACAGGGGGAGTCAGCCCCAGCATTTT. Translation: CASSLQDRGSQPQHF. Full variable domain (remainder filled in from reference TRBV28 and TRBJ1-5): DVKVTQSSRYLVKRTGEKVFLECVQDMDHENMFWYRQDPGLGLRLIYFSYDVKMKEKGDIPEGYSVSREKKERFSLILESASTNQTSMYLCASSLQDRGSQPQHFGDGTRLSIL.

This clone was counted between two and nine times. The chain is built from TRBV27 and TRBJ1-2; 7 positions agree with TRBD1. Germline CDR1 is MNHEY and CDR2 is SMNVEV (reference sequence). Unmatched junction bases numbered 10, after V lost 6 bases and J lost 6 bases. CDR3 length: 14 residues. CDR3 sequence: CASRHAGTANGYTF. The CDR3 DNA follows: TGTGCCAGCAGACACGCTGGGACAGCAAATGGCTACACCTTC.

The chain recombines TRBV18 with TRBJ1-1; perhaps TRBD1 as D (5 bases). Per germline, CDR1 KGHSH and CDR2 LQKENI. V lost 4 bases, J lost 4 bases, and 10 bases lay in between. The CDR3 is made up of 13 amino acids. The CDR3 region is CASSLGGSTEAFF. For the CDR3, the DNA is TGTGCCAGCTCACTGGGGGGGAGCACTGAAGCTTTCTTT.

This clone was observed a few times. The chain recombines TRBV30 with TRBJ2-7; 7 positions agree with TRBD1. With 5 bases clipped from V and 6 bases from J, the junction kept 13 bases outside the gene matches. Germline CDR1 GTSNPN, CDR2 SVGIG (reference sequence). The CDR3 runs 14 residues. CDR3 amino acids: CAWDRASAGTEQYF. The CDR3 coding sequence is TGTGCCTGGGACAGGGCGAGCGCGGGCACCGAGCAGTACTTC. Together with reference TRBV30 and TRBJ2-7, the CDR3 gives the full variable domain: SQTIHQWPATLVQPVGSPLSLECTVEGTSNPNLYWYRQAAGRGLQLLFYSVGIGQISSEVPQNLSASRPQDRQFILSSKKLLLSDSGFYLCAWDRASAGTEQYFGPGTRLTVT.

In DNA, the CDR3 is TGTGCCAGCAGCAAGCGGGGGCCCGAATACGAGCAGTACTTC. It codes for CASSKRGPEYEQYF. The chain links TRBV7-2 to TRBJ2-7, with TRBD2 matching over 8 bases. This CDR3 has 14 amino acids. Germline CDR1 reads SGHTA; CDR2 reads FQGNSA. V trimming: 5 bases; J trimming: 4 bases; junction bases outside the gene matches: 7.

CDR3 nucleotide sequence: TGTGCCAGCAGCCTAGGTCCTGATTATCAGCCCCAGCATTTT. Residues: CASSLGPDYQPQHF. The rearrangement uses TRBV28 and TRBJ1-5; D is unresolved. This CDR3 has 14 amino acids. Germline V gene sequence: CDR1 MDHEN, CDR2 SYDVKM. The V and J ends lost 6 bases and 5 bases respectively, with 14 bases between them.

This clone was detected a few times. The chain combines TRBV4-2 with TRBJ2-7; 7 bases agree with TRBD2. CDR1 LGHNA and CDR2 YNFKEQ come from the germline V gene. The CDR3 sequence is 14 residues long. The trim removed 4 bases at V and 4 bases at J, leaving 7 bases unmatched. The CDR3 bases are TGTGCCAGCAGCCGTCGTCCGGGGGGATACGAGCAGTACTTC. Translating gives CASSRRPGGYEQYF.

DNA of the CDR3: TGTGCCAGCAGCTCCCGACAGGGGCTAAGCTCCTATAATTCACCCCTCCACTTT. As protein: CASSSRQGLSSYNSPLHF. The chain carries TRBV2 and TRBJ1-6, with 8 positions matching TRBD1. CDR1 is SNHLY and CDR2 is FYNNEI in the germline V gene. Losses at the gene ends were 6 bases for V and 0 bases for J; bases not matched to a gene: 10. CDR3 length equals 18 residues. The full variable domain, with the rest looked up from reference TRBV2 and TRBJ1-6, is EPEVTQTPSHQVTQMGQEVILRCVPISNHLYFYWYRQILGQKVEFLVSFYNNEISEKSEIFDDQFSVERPDGSNFTLKIRSTKLEDSAMYFCASSSRQGLSSYNSPLHFGNGTRLTVT.